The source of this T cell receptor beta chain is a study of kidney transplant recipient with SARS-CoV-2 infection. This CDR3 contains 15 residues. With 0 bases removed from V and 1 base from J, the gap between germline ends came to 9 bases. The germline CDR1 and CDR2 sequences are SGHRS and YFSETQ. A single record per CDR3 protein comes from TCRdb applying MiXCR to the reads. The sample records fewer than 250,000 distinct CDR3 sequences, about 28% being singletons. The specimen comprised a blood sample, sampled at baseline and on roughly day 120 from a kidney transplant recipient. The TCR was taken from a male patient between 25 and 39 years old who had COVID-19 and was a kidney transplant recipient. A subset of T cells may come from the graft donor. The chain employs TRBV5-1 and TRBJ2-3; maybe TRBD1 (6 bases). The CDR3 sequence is CASSLDRAGTDTQYF. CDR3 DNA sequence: TGCGCCAGCAGCTTGGACAGGGCTGGCACAGATACGCAGTATTTT.